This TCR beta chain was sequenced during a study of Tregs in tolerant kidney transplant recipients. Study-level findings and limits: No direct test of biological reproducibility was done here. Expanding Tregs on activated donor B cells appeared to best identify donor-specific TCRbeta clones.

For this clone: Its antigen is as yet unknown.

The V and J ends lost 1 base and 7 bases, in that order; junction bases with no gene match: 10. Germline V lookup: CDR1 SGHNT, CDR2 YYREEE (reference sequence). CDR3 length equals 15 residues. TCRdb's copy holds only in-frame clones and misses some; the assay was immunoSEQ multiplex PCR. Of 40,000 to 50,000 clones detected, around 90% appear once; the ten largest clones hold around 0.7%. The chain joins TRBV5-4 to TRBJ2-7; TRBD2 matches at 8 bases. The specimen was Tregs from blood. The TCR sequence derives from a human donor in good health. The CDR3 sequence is CASSLYGRARGEQYF. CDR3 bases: TGTGCCAGCAGCTTGTACGGGAGGGCCCGTGGGGAGCAGTACTTC.